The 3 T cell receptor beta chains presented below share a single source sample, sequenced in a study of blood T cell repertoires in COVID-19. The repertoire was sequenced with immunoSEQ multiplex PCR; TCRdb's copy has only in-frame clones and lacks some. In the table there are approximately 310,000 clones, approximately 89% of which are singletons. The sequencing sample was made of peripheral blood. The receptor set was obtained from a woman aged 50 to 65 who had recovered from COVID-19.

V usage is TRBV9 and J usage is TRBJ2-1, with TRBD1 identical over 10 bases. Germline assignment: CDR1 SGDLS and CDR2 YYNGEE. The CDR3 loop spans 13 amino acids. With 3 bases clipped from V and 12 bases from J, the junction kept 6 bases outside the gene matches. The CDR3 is CASSAGQGDWQFF. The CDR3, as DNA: TGTGCCAGCAGCGCCGGACAGGGGGATTGGCAGTTCTTC.

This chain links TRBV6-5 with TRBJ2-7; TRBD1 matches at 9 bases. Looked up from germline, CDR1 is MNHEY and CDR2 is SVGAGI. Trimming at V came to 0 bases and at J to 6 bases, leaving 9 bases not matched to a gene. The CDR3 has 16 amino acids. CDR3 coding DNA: TGTGCCAGCAGTTACTCGAGGGGACAGGGAAAGGTCGAGCAGTACTTC. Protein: CASSYSRGQGKVEQYF.

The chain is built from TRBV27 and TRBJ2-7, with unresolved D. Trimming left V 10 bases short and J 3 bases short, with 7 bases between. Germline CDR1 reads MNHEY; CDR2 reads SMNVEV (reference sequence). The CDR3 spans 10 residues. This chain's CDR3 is CATFLYEQYF. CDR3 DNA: TGTGCCACCTTCCTCTACGAGCAGTACTTC.